This is a list of T cell receptor beta chains from one sample in a study of neurological immune-mediated disorders. One entry per CDR3 protein, called by TCRdb with MiXCR from the 5' RACE reads. The sample records 64,000 or so distinct CDR3 sequences, around 9.6% being singletons. The specimen was PBMCs. The receptors originated from a young man in good health. CDR3s include the opening cysteine and the closing phenylalanine or tryptophan. The D gene is left open where the match is weak. Not all rows give a size; the values are once, few, many and, for expanded clones, a class.

J gene,D gene,clone size,V gene,CDR3 protein,CDR3 DNA
TRBJ2-1,.,many,TRBV29-1,CSVVTGEQFF,TGCAGCGTGGTAACTGGGGAGCAGTTCTTC
TRBJ2-4,.,few,TRBV29-1,CSVSSMAKNIQYF,TGCAGCGTAAGCTCAATGGCCAAAAACATTCAGTACTTC
TRBJ2-3,.,many,TRBV3-1,CASTSSWRADTQYF,TGTGCCAGCACCTCAAGCTGGCGGGCAGATACGCAGTATTTT
TRBJ2-7,.,many,TRBV18,CASSPARTRSYEQYF,TGTGCCAGCTCACCGGCGCGGACCCGCTCCTACGAGCAGTACTTC
TRBJ1-2,.,many,TRBV30,CAWNPTYTF,TGTGCCTGGAACCCAACCTACACCTTC
TRBJ1-1,TRBD1,.,TRBV7-6,CASSRQGSSGTEAFF,TGTGCCAGCAGCAGACAGGGGTCGTCGGGCACTGAAGCTTTCTTT
TRBJ2-1,.,many,TRBV12-3/TRBV12-4,CASSLAESSYNEQFF,TGTGCCAGCAGTTTGGCAGAATCATCCTACAATGAGCAGTTCTTC
TRBJ2-3,TRBD1,many,TRBV5-1,CASSLGTGVRDTQYF,TGCGCCAGCAGCCTCGGGACAGGGGTGAGAGATACGCAGTATTTT
TRBJ2-1,.,.,TRBV27,CARAGAVIDEQFF,TGTGCCAGGGCGGGGGCGGTGATCGATGAGCAGTTCTTC
TRBJ1-1,.,many,TRBV29-1,CSVSWGRGTEAFF,TGCAGCGTTTCTTGGGGGAGGGGGACTGAAGCTTTCTTT
TRBJ2-1,TRBD2,many,TRBV10-3,CAISGTSGRGDEQFF,TGTGCCATCAGTGGGACTAGCGGGAGGGGGGATGAGCAGTTCTTC
TRBJ2-3,TRBD2,once,TRBV5-1,CASSHGGSGTDTQYF,TGCGCCAGCAGCCATGGCGGGAGTGGCACAGATACACAGTATTTT
TRBJ2-5,TRBD2,.,TRBV20-1,CSARRLGAGDSGTQYF,TGCAGTGCTAGAAGGCTCGGGGCGGGAGATAGCGGGACCCAGTACTTC
TRBJ2-3,.,many,TRBV20-1,CRAASTDTQYF,TGCAGGGCCGCTAGCACAGATACGCAGTATTTT
TRBJ2-3,.,many,TRBV12-3/TRBV12-4,CASSFGLTDTQYF,TGTGCCAGCAGTTTTGGGCTCACAGATACGCAGTATTTT
TRBJ2-4,TRBD1,.,TRBV6-5,CASSPGQGTVAKNIQYF,TGTGCCAGCAGCCCGGGACAGGGGACCGTAGCCAAAAACATTCAGTACTTC
TRBJ2-7,.,many,TRBV28,CASSLMGDEQYF,TGTGCCAGCAGTTTGATGGGTGACGAGCAGTACTTC
TRBJ2-3,.,many,TRBV5-1,CASSPGVLTDTQYF,TGCGCCAGCAGCCCGGGAGTTTTAACAGATACGCAGTATTTT
TRBJ1-1,.,.,TRBV27,CASSRDTVGTEAFF,TGTGCCAGCAGCCGAGACACGGTGGGGACCGAAGCTTTCTTT
TRBJ2-7,TRBD2,many,TRBV5-1,CASTQSGSPPYEQYF,TGCGCCAGCACCCAGAGCGGGAGCCCCCCCTACGAGCAGTACTTC
TRBJ1-6,.,many,TRBV16,CASSQSSVTRSPLHF,TGTGCCAGCAGCCAATCGTCCGTGACGCGTTCACCCCTCCACTTT
TRBJ2-3,TRBD1,few,TRBV12-3/TRBV12-4,CASRTGQDHTDTQYF,TGTGCCAGCAGGACCGGACAGGATCACACAGATACGCAGTATTTT
TRBJ2-7,TRBD2,many,TRBV12-3/TRBV12-4,CASSFGTSGSREQYF,TGTGCCAGCAGTTTCGGGACTAGCGGGAGTCGGGAGCAGTACTTC
TRBJ2-3,.,.,TRBV5-1,CASRRRQYTDTQYF,TGCGCCAGCCGAAGGAGGCAGTACACAGATACGCAGTATTTT
TRBJ1-1,.,many,TRBV29-1,CSVEDVRGSVEAFF,TGCAGCGTTGAAGATGTAAGGGGATCCGTTGAAGCTTTCTTT
TRBJ2-3,.,.,TRBV20-1,CSARDPAIGSPGTDTQYF,TGCAGTGCCAGAGATCCAGCTATAGGGTCCCCCGGCACAGATACGCAGTATTTT
TRBJ2-1,.,few,TRBV12-3/TRBV12-4,CASSLGAGNNEQFF,TGTGCCAGCAGTTTAGGGGCGGGAAACAATGAGCAGTTCTTC
TRBJ2-4,TRBD2,many,TRBV5-1,CASSAGDGLAKNIQYF,TGCGCCAGCAGCGCGGGGGACGGGCTAGCCAAAAACATTCAGTACTTC
TRBJ2-7,.,many,TRBV7-2,CASSQRGATYEQYF,TGTGCCAGCAGCCAACGGGGGGCCACCTACGAGCAGTACTTC
TRBJ2-7,TRBD1,many,TRBV4-2,CASSQGIQGLTYEQYF,TGTGCCAGCAGCCAAGGTATACAGGGGCTAACCTACGAGCAGTACTTC
TRBJ2-4,TRBD2,many,TRBV10-3,CATATRGLAGGLAKNIQYF,TGTGCCACAGCTACAAGGGGACTAGCGGGAGGCCTAGCCAAAAACATTCAGTACTTC
TRBJ1-1,TRBD1,many,TRBV30,CAWRRQGGGNTEAFF,TGTGCCTGGAGACGACAGGGTGGGGGGAACACTGAAGCTTTCTTT
TRBJ1-5,.,many,TRBV19,CASTDPGGQPQHF,TGTGCCAGTACCGATCCCGGTGGACAGCCCCAGCATTTT
TRBJ2-7,TRBD1,many,TRBV5-1,CASSLVGQGADEQYF,TGCGCCAGCAGCTTGGTCGGACAGGGGGCCGACGAGCAGTACTTC
TRBJ2-1,TRBD1,many,TRBV25-1,CASSSAGTGGLNEQFF,TGTGCCAGCAGTTCAGCCGGGACAGGGGGCTTAAATGAGCAGTTCTTC
TRBJ1-2,.,many,TRBV5-1,CASSAGPRIYGYTF,TGCGCCAGCAGCGCAGGGCCCAGAATCTATGGCTACACCTTC
TRBJ2-7,.,few,TRBV28,CASSLFTGAATVYF,TGTGCCAGCAGTTTATTCACAGGTGCGGCGACTGTGTACTTC
TRBJ2-7,.,many,TRBV29-1,CSVDRLSSYEQYF,TGCAGCGTTGATCGGCTCAGCTCCTACGAGCAGTACTTC
TRBJ2-1,TRBD2,many,TRBV5-1,CASSPSGSSYNEQFF,TGCGCCAGCAGCCCAAGCGGGAGCTCCTACAATGAGCAGTTCTTC
TRBJ1-6,.,few,TRBV12-3/TRBV12-4,CASSLSGDSPLHF,TGTGCCAGCAGTTTGTCAGGGGACTCACCCCTCCACTTT
TRBJ2-1,TRBD2,many,TRBV20-1,CSARDSASGDNNEQFF,TGCAGTGCTAGAGATTCGGCTAGCGGGGATAACAATGAGCAGTTCTTC
TRBJ2-3,TRBD1,many,TRBV14,CASSQGLQGAIWDTQYF,TGTGCCAGCAGCCAGGGCTTACAGGGGGCTATTTGGGATACGCAGTATTTT
TRBJ2-7,.,many,TRBV12-3/TRBV12-4,CASSFHRVSYEQYF,TGTGCCAGCAGTTTTCACAGGGTATCCTACGAGCAGTACTTC
TRBJ2-2,TRBD1,many,TRBV12-3/TRBV12-4,CASRETGVTGELFF,TGTGCCAGCAGAGAGACAGGGGTCACCGGGGAGCTGTTTTTT
TRBJ2-7,TRBD1,many,TRBV24-1,CATSDGTGGNEQYF,TGTGCCACCAGTGATGGGACAGGGGGCAACGAGCAGTACTTC
TRBJ2-3,.,many,TRBV20-1,CSVRGTDTQYF,TGCAGTGTTAGGGGCACAGATACGCAGTATTTT
TRBJ2-4,TRBD2,many,TRBV4-1,CASTVRWEGRNIQYF,TGCGCCAGCACCGTTAGGTGGGAGGGTAGAAACATTCAGTACTTC
TRBJ2-7,.,many,TRBV3-1,CASQGPHEQYF,TGTGCCAGCCAAGGGCCCCACGAGCAGTACTTC
TRBJ1-6,.,many,TRBV7-3,CASSLGAGANSPLHF,TGTGCCAGCAGCTTAGGGGCAGGAGCTAATTCACCCCTCCACTTT
TRBJ1-5,TRBD1,many,TRBV29-1,CSVKTGSDQPQHF,TGCAGCGTGAAGACAGGGTCTGATCAGCCCCAGCATTTT
TRBJ2-5,.,.,TRBV19,CASSQNRAEETQYF,TGTGCCAGTAGTCAAAACCGGGCAGAAGAGACCCAGTACTTC
TRBJ1-5,.,.,TRBV30,CAWSRGDNQPQHF,TGTGCCTGGAGTAGGGGGGACAATCAGCCCCAGCATTTT
TRBJ2-5,.,many,TRBV29-1,CSVDSSAGETQYF,TGCAGCGTTGACAGTTCGGCGGGAGAGACCCAGTACTTC